The TCR beta chain described here comes from a study of Graves' ophthalmopathy and Graves' hyperthyroidism. The study amplified TCR beta CDR3 regions using RNA transcripts. RT-PCR was first run with HTBI primers, then multiplex PCR in a second round. TCRdb reanalysed the multiplex PCR reads using MiXCR and keeps one entry per CDR3 protein. In the table there are roughly 1.1 million distinct CDR3 sequences, about 38% of which are singletons. Many counts were recorded for this clonotype. The germline gives CDR1 DFQATT, CDR2 SNEGSKA (reference sequence). The CDR3 sequence is 12 residues long. The V end lost 3 bases, the J end lost 2 bases, and 8 bases lay between the germline ends.

This sequence was found in an adult man with Graves' hyperthyroidism. This rearrangement joins TRBV20-1 to TRBJ2-7; D unresolved. The specimen was peripheral blood or thyroid tissue (not recorded which). CDR3: CSARISTYEQYF. CDR3 DNA sequence: TGCAGTGCTAGGATCTCCACCTACGAGCAGTACTTC.